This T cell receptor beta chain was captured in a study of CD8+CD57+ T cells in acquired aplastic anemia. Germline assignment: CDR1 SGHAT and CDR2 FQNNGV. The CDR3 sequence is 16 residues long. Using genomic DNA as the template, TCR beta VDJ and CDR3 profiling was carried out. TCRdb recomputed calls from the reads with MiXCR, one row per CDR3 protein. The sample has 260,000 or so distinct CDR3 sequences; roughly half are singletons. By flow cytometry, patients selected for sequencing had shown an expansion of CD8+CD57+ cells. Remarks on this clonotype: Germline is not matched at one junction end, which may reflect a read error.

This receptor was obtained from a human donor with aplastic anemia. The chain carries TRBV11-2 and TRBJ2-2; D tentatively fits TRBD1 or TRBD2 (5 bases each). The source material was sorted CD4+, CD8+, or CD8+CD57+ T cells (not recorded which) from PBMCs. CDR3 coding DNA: TGTGCCAGCAGCCTAGACGGAATGGGGGTGTCCGGGGAGCTGTTTTTT. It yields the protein CASSLDGMGVSGELFF. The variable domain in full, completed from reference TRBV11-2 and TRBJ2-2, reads EAGVAQSPRYKIIEKRQSVAFWCNPISGHATLYWYQQILGQGPKLLIQFQNNGVVDDSQLPKDRFSAERLKGVDSTLKIQPAKLEDSAVYLCASSLDGMGVSGELFFGEGSRLTVL.